The sequence of this TCR beta chain was determined in a study of T cell responses to AZD1222 COVID-19 vaccine. This CDR3 has 15 amino acids. The germline V gene encodes CDR1 KGHSY and CDR2 FQNENV. Trimming took 1 base from V and 6 from J, leaving 13 bases between them. This table comes from immunoSEQ multiplex PCR, and its TCRdb copy is limited to in-frame clones, with some not included. The data hold around 130,000 clones, with 93% observed a single time. Study conclusions and caveats: Spike-spanning, vaccine-associated CD4 TCRs were dominant at 160-218 and 743-854. Two doses of AZD1222 preceded a rise in Spike-specific TCR breadth and depth. Females outnumbered males among donors, who were mostly white British; clonal diversity was possibly underestimated. Samples come after the peak T cell response, not at day 14.

A remark on this clone: Its antigen remains unidentified.

The sequence derives from an adult in good health. The material was peripheral blood, obtained on day 0 of AZD1222 vaccination. V is TRBV16 and J is TRBJ1-5; D possibly corresponds to TRBD1 (6 bases). The CDR3 DNA follows: TGTGCCAGCAGCCAATTAAGGGACATAGCTCAGCCCCAGCATTTT. This encodes CASSQLRDIAQPQHF.